A single sample gave rise to the 2 T cell receptor beta chains below, sequenced in a study of shared clonotypes between healthy human individuals. This table comes from immunoSEQ multiplex PCR, and its TCRdb copy is limited to in-frame clones, with some not included. The repertoire consists of hundreds of thousands of clones, with 85% to 95% occurring once and the leading ten covering approximately 0.11%. The naive CD8 population came from CD45RO-negative cells selected for CCR7, without terminally differentiated effector memory CD45RA+ cells. The specimen sequenced was naive CD8+ T cells sorted from blood. Source of these receptors: a woman aged 25 to 39 in good health.

The chain recombines TRBV19 with TRBJ2-1; D uncertain. The CDR3 sequence is 12 residues long. V lost 6 bases and J 3 bases, leaving 6 bases between the germline ends. Germline V gives CDR1 LNHDA, CDR2 SQIVND (reference sequence). CDR3 coding DNA: TGTGCCAGTAGAGGTAACTACAATGAGCAGTTCTTC. The encoded protein is CASRGNYNEQFF.

The CDR3 DNA is TGTGCCAGCAGCTTGACGTGGGGGCGGGAGAGCACTGAAGCTTTCTTT. This translates into CASSLTWGRESTEAFF. The gene calls are TRBV5-5 and TRBJ1-1; D is perhaps TRBD1 (6 bases). Per germline, CDR1 SGHKS and CDR2 YYEKEE (reference sequence). There are 16 residues in the CDR3. The V end was cut by 1 base, the J end by 4 bases, with 17 bases between.